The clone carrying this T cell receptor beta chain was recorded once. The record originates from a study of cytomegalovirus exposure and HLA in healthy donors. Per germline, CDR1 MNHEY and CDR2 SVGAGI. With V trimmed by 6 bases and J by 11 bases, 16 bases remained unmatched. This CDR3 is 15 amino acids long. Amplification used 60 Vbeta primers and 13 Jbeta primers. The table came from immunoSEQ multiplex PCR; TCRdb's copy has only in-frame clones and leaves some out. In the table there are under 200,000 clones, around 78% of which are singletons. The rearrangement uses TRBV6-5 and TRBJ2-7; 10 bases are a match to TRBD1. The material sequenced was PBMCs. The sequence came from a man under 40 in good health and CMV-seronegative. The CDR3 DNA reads TGTGCCAGCAGGCGGTCAGGGACAGGGGCCGCAAAGGAGTACTTC. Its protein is CASRRSGTGAAKEYF.